This TCR beta chain is drawn from a study of vaccination and CD4 T cells after COVID-19. Background on the study: From HCoV-229E, HCoV-OC43, HCoV-NL63 and SARS-CoV-2, overlapping spike peptides were used to stimulate the cells.

Described treatment: roughly ten-day PBMC culture with coronavirus spike peptide pools or control peptides (ViraFEST assay). TCR sequencing followed the expansion of antigen-specific T cells with peptide pools in ViraFEST. The assay that was used to sequence DNA from cultured CD4+ T cells was the Oncomine TCR Beta short-read assay. TCRdb analysed the PCR reads with MiXCR anew, one entry per CDR3 protein. The sample holds about 20,000 distinct CDR3 sequences, 20% to 25% seen once. Study conclusions and caveats: Post-vaccination reactive clonotypes (median about 40) did not differ significantly from post-infection (approximately 23). It was found that, in convalescent patients, 304 of 307 vaccine-specific clones were spike mono-reactive.

The germline V gene has CDR1 GTSNPN and CDR2 SVGIG (reference sequence). J was trimmed by 2 bases and V by 4 bases; bases with no gene match: 6. The CDR3 length is 15 residues. By frequency in the sample, this clonotype is medium-sized (0.01 to 0.1%). As yet, its antigen is unknown. Sequencing was done on a sample of cultured CD4+ T cells from blood. This clonotype was obtained from a human donor with COVID-19. The chain carries TRBV30 and TRBJ1-5; TRBD1 agrees at 9 bases. This CDR3 reads CAWNQGQGGNQPQHF. The CDR3 DNA follows: TGTGCCTGGAATCAGGGACAGGGAGGCAATCAGCCCCAGCATTTT.